Below, 30 T cell receptor beta chains from the same sample are listed, as sequenced in a study of cytomegalovirus exposure and HLA in healthy donors. Profiled with immunoSEQ multiplex PCR; TCRdb holds only in-frame clones, not every one. The sample lists more than 110,000 clones, roughly 90% occurring once. The sequenced sample consisted of PBMCs. All receptors derive from a man aged 18 to 29 in good health and CMV-seronegative.

The V gene is TRBV27, the J gene TRBJ2-5, with TRBD1 as a possible D gene (6 bases). CDR1 is MNHEY and CDR2 is SMNVEV in the germline V gene (reference sequence). The V and J ends lost 4 bases and 7 bases respectively, with 13 bases between them. The CDR3 totals 13 residues. The CDR3 coding sequence is TGTGCCAGCAGTTATGGACAGAGGGGGACCCAGTACTTC. Translation gives CASSYGQRGTQYF.

The chain employs TRBV30 and TRBJ1-2; TRBD1 might be the D (5 bases). V was pared by 4 bases and J by 3 bases, with 12 bases between. The CDR3 totals 13 residues. CDR1 and CDR2 from the germline V gene are GTSNPN and SVGIG (reference sequence). The CDR3 here is CAWTLDSYYGYTF. The CDR3 DNA reads as TGTGCCTGGACCCTCGACAGCTACTATGGCTACACCTTC.

This clone was found a few times. The rearrangement uses TRBV5-6 and TRBJ1-2; D is possibly TRBD1 (5 bases). The CDR3 consists of 14 residues. The V gene's germline CDR1 is SGHDT and CDR2 YYEEEE. Deletions cut 0 bases from V and 13 bases from J, with 19 bases between. The CDR3 region is CASSLVGGAALPTF. DNA of the CDR3: TGTGCCAGCAGCTTGGTGGGCGGGGCGGCGTTGCCCACCTTC.

This clone was seen more than once but under ten times. The rearrangement joins TRBV5-1 to TRBJ2-3; 7 bases agree with TRBD2. Trimming cost V 2 bases and J 6 bases; bases outside gene matches: 12. CDR3 length: 16 amino acids. Germline CDR1 reads SGHRS; CDR2 reads YFSETQ. CDR3 amino acids: CASSFSGTTVADTQYF. CDR3 in DNA: TGCGCCAGCAGCTTTTCCGGGACTACAGTTGCGGATACGCAGTATTTT.

This sequence joins TRBV7-9 and TRBJ2-7; 10 bases fit TRBD1. With V trimmed by 5 bases and J by 1 base, 8 bases remained unmatched. Germline V gives CDR1 SEHNR, CDR2 FQNEAQ (reference sequence). This CDR3 comprises 16 residues. The CDR3 here is CASSHPRDRGSYEQYF. CDR3 sequence (DNA): TGTGCCAGCAGCCATCCCCGGGACAGGGGTTCCTACGAGCAGTACTTC.

The chain couples TRBV2 to TRBJ1-2; D call uncertain. V was pared by 9 bases and J by 1 base, with 9 bases between. The germline CDR1 and CDR2 sequences are SNHLY and FYNNEI. There are 12 residues in the CDR3. The CDR3 DNA sequence: TGTGCCAGTGGAGATCATAACTATGGCTACACCTTC. Translation gives CASGDHNYGYTF.

V gene TRBV7-8 combines with J gene TRBJ2-1; D is perhaps TRBD2 (7 bases). There are 15 residues in the CDR3. The V end was cut by 2 bases, the J end by 2 bases, with 10 bases between. The germline V gene encodes CDR1 SGHVS and CDR2 FQNEAQ. The CDR3 reads CASSLSGGTYNEQFF. The CDR3 DNA reads as TGTGCCAGCAGCTTATCGGGGGGCACCTACAATGAGCAGTTCTTC.

This chain links TRBV19 with TRBJ1-5, with D hard to call. The V and J ends lost 3 bases and 5 bases respectively, with 11 bases between them. The CDR3 has 14 residues. CDR1 is LNHDA and CDR2 is SQIVND in the germline V gene (reference sequence). The DNA for the CDR3 is TGTGCCAGTAGTATCGGCGGCTCTTATCAGCCCCAGCATTTT. Protein product: CASSIGGSYQPQHF.

The DNA of the CDR3 is TGTGCCAGCAGCACCGGGACTAGCGGTGGGGTAAGGCAGTATTTT. Protein: CASSTGTSGGVRQYF. The gene calls are TRBV5-6 and TRBJ2-3; 11 bases fit TRBD2. The V gene end was trimmed by 4 bases and the J gene end by 11 bases; junction bases not matched to a gene: 12. This CDR3 has 15 amino acids. In germline, CDR1 is SGHDT, CDR2 YYEEEE.

This sequence joins TRBV6-5 and TRBJ1-2; TRBD1 aligns across 8 bases. The germline V gene has CDR1 MNHEY and CDR2 SVGAGI. The J segment lost 3 bases and the V segment lost 5 bases, leaving 8 bases of the junction unmatched. The CDR3 runs to 15 residues. The CDR3 bases are TGTGCCAGCAGTCTCGGACAGGGTAGTGACTATGGCTACACCTTC. It codes for CASSLGQGSDYGYTF.

The chain carries TRBV9 and TRBJ2-1; a weak D match, TRBD2 (7 bases). V shed 4 bases and J shed 2 bases, with 13 bases lying between them. Per germline, CDR1 SGDLS and CDR2 YYNGEE. CDR3 length: 15 residues. The CDR3: CASSREGGPYNEQFF. Written as DNA, the CDR3 is TGTGCCAGCAGCCGCGAGGGGGGGCCCTACAATGAGCAGTTCTTC.

This chain links TRBV5-1 with TRBJ1-2; D is unresolved. The CDR3 consists of 15 residues. Looked up from germline, CDR1 is SGHRS and CDR2 is YFSETQ. Trimming removed 0 bases from V and 5 bases from J, with 14 bases in between. The CDR3 is CASSLEPGNWYGYTF. CDR3 DNA sequence: TGCGCCAGCAGCTTGGAACCAGGAAATTGGTATGGCTACACCTTC.

The CDR3 DNA is TGTGCCATCAGTGGAGACCGGGACAGGAGTTCCTACGAGCAGTACTTC. This encodes CAISGDRDRSSYEQYF. The gene calls are TRBV10-3 and TRBJ2-7; 8 bases align to TRBD1. This CDR3 has 16 amino acids. Germline V gene sequence: CDR1 ENHRY, CDR2 SYGVKD. J lost 1 base, V lost 4 bases, and 9 bases had no gene match.

The gene calls are TRBV10-3 and TRBJ2-7; D unresolved. The V end lost 2 bases, the J end lost 0 bases, and 11 bases lay between the germline ends. The CDR3 has 15 amino acids. Germline loops: CDR1 ENHRY, CDR2 SYGVKD. CDR3 in amino acids: CAISEIDKSSYEQYF. CDR3 nucleotide sequence: TGTGCCATCAGTGAGATTGACAAAAGCTCCTACGAGCAGTACTTC.

DNA of the CDR3: TGTGCCAGCAGTACGGGACTAGCGGGCGAGCAGTACTTC. Translation: CASSTGLAGEQYF. This chain connects TRBV27 to TRBJ2-7; 12 bases line up with TRBD2. This CDR3 has 13 residues. CDR1 and CDR2 (germline): MNHEY, SMNVEV (reference sequence). The J segment lost 6 bases and the V segment lost 5 bases, leaving 2 bases of the junction unmatched.

The chain recombines TRBV12-2 with TRBJ2-7; TRBD1 is taken as the D call from the table, unchecked against the DNA. TRBV12-2 is a pseudogene locus. CDR3 length: 13 residues. Here the CDR3 reads CASRLEHRDEQYF. The CDR3 DNA reads as TGTGCAAGTCGCTTAGAACACAGAGACGAGCAGTACTTC.

The chain recombines TRBV5-3 with TRBJ1-5, with D hard to call. TRBV5-3 is an ORF for which the function is uncertain. With 5 bases removed from V and 6 bases from J, the gap between germline ends came to 3 bases. The CDR3 loop spans 10 amino acids. This chain's CDR3 is CARRSQPQHF. For the CDR3, the DNA is TGTGCCAGAAGGAGTCAGCCCCAGCATTTT.

The chain carries TRBV9 and TRBJ1-1, with 7 nucleotides matching TRBD1. Trimming took 0 bases from V and 1 from J; bases not matched to a gene: 3. Per the germline V gene, CDR1 is SGDLS and CDR2 is YYNGEE. The CDR3 sequence is 15 residues long. The DNA for the CDR3 is TGTGCCAGCAGCGTAGTTAACAGGGGGAACACTGAAGCTTTCTTT. This encodes CASSVVNRGNTEAFF.

The chain uses TRBV19 and TRBJ2-3; maybe TRBD1 (6 bases). Trimming pared 3 bases from V and 5 bases from J, leaving 12 bases between. Per the germline V gene, CDR1 is LNHDA and CDR2 is SQIVND (reference sequence). The CDR3 loop spans 14 amino acids. CDR3: CASSMTGPEDTQYF. Written as DNA, the CDR3 is TGTGCCAGTAGTATGACAGGTCCTGAAGATACGCAGTATTTT.

A single count supports this clone. The chain has TRBV27 and TRBJ2-7; TRBD1 is a possible D gene (5 bases). V was shortened by 4 bases and J by 2 bases, with 24 bases between the two germline ends. The CDR3 has 18 residues. Germline assignment: CDR1 MNHEY and CDR2 SMNVEV (reference sequence). CDR3 nucleotides: TGTGCCAGCAGTTGCAACCAAGTGGAAGCAGGGTTCCCCTACGAGCAGTACTTC. This codes for CASSCNQVEAGFPYEQYF.

V gene TRBV10-3 combines with J gene TRBJ1-4, with D hard to call. Germline CDR1 ENHRY, CDR2 SYGVKD. Trimming took 4 bases from V and 0 from J, leaving 9 bases between them. The CDR3 length is 15 residues. The CDR3 DNA reads TGTGCCATCAGTGCGGAGTATGCAACTAATGAAAAACTGTTTTTT. The encoded protein is CAISAEYATNEKLFF.

This clone is a singleton in its sample. This chain connects TRBV6-1 to TRBJ1-1; D possibly corresponds to TRBD1 (6 bases). CDR3 size: 17 residues. CDR1 MNHNS and CDR2 SASEGT come from the germline V gene. V shed 4 bases and J shed 6 bases, with 24 bases lying between them. The CDR3 nucleotides are TGTGCCAGCAGTGGACCACTTTGGGGGGGGCTTATGTCTGAAGCTTTCTTT. It specifies CASSGPLWGGLMSEAFF.

This clone appeared many times. This chain connects TRBV6-6 to TRBJ2-1, with 8 bases fitting TRBD2. Germline loops: CDR1 MNHNY, CDR2 SVGAGI (reference sequence). CDR3 length: 15 amino acids. With 4 bases clipped from V and 3 bases from J, the junction kept 5 bases outside the gene matches. The CDR3 DNA reads TGTGCCAGCAGTTCGCATCTAGCGGGCTACAATGAGCAGTTCTTC. Amino acid sequence: CASSSHLAGYNEQFF.

V is TRBV19 and J is TRBJ1-5, with D hard to call. The germline gives CDR1 LNHDA, CDR2 SQIVND (reference sequence). Trimming cost V 3 bases and J 0 bases, with 9 bases left between them. The CDR3 has 15 residues. The CDR3 spells CASSILADSNQPQHF. CDR3 bases: TGTGCCAGTAGTATTCTAGCGGATAGCAATCAGCCCCAGCATTTT.

This chain connects TRBV28 to TRBJ2-6; TRBD1 agrees at 11 bases. The V and J ends lost 8 bases and 0 bases, in that order; junction bases with no gene match: 3. The CDR3 sequence is 16 residues long. Germline V gives CDR1 MDHEN, CDR2 SYDVKM. DNA for the CDR3: TGTGCCAGCGGGACAGGGGGGAGCTCTGGGGCCAACGTCCTGACTTTC. Translation gives CASGTGGSSGANVLTF.

V and J are TRBV5-1 and TRBJ2-5; 7 nucleotides align to TRBD1. CDR1 and CDR2 (germline): SGHRS, YFSETQ. Trimming cost V 6 bases and J 3 bases; bases outside gene matches: 5. The CDR3 is 13 amino acids. CDR3 in DNA: TGCGCCAGCAATTTGGGACAGAAAGAGACCCAGTACTTC. This gives the protein CASNLGQKETQYF.

This chain joins TRBV4-3 and TRBJ2-7; TRBD2 might be the D (6 bases). The V end lost 3 bases, the J end lost 0 bases, and 12 bases lay between the germline ends. The CDR3 loop spans 15 amino acids. The germline CDR1 and CDR2 sequences are LGHNA and YSLEER. The CDR3 spells CASSQSLAASYEQYF. The CDR3 DNA follows: TGCGCCAGCAGCCAGTCACTAGCAGCCTCCTACGAGCAGTACTTC.

The chain links TRBV7-2 to TRBJ2-2; TRBD1 matches 7 bases. The CDR3 runs to 14 residues. Germline assignment: CDR1 SGHTA and CDR2 FQGNSA. V trimming: 0 bases; J trimming: 15 bases; junction bases outside the gene matches: 10. CDR3 DNA sequence: TGTGCCAGCAGCTTAGCGAGTACAGGGGCGGCGATGTTTTTT. Its protein is CASSLASTGAAMFF.

This chain joins TRBV6-5 and TRBJ1-1; no clear D gene. The CDR3 is 14 residues long. V was cut by 0 bases and J by 1 base, with 6 bases left in between. The germline V gene encodes CDR1 MNHEY and CDR2 SVGAGI. The CDR3 DNA follows: TGTGCCAGCAGTTACTCCCCCCAGAACACTGAAGCTTTCTTT. This gives the protein CASSYSPQNTEAFF.

The rearrangement uses TRBV7-9 and TRBJ2-3; TRBD2 matches at 9 bases. Germline trimming cut 5 bases from V and 11 bases from J; bases unmatched to any gene: 5. The germline gives CDR1 SEHNR, CDR2 FQNEAQ (reference sequence). The length of the CDR3 is 12 residues. Here the CDR3 DNA reads TGTGCCAGCAGCCTTGTAGCGGGGGAGCAGTATTTT. Protein: CASSLVAGEQYF. The full variable domain, with the rest looked up from reference TRBV7-9 and TRBJ2-3, is DTGVSQNPRHKITKRGQNVTFRCDPISEHNRLYWYRQTLGQGPEFLTYFQNEAQLEKSRLLSDRFSAERPKGSFSTLEIQRTEQGDSAMYLCASSLVAGEQYFGPGTRLTVL.